A selection of T cell receptor beta chains follows, all from one sample in a study of OX40 agonist ivuxolimab in advanced cancers. The method was immunoSEQ multiplex PCR; TCRdb's version includes in-frame clones alone and lacks a portion of them. The table includes roughly 80,000 clones, about 86% detected once. The sample consisted of CD4+ or CD8+ T cells sorted from blood, taken in a trial of the OX40 agonist ivuxolimab. All receptors come from an adult with an advanced solid tumor such as melanoma, head and neck, liver or kidney cancer. The CDR3 runs from the conserved cysteine through the conserved F or W. D genes are given only for firm matches. The size field is filled for only some rows; it gives once, few, many or a size class.

d_call clone_size j_call v_call cdr3_aa cdr3_nt
TRBD2 NA TRBJ2-5 TRBV5-4 CASSLEIAGALGTQYF TGTGCCAGCAGCTTGGAAATAGCGGGGGCCTTGGGGACCCAGTACTTC
NA NA TRBJ1-6 TRBV30 CAWSVAGSTLHF TGTGCCTGGAGTGTTGCAGGCTCGACCCTCCACTTT
NA NA TRBJ1-3 TRBV5-5 CASSPRRSSSSGNTIYF TGTGCCAGCAGTCCTAGGCGGTCGAGCAGTTCTGGAAACACCATATATTTT
NA NA TRBJ1-1 TRBV14 CASSQGGNTEAFF TGTGCCAGCAGCCAAGGGGGGAACACTGAAGCTTTCTTT
TRBD2 NA TRBJ2-1 TRBV7-8 CASSPGLAVYNEQFF TGTGCCAGCAGCCCGGGACTAGCGGTCTACAATGAGCAGTTCTTC
NA NA TRBJ2-7 TRBV5-1 CASSLGQDAYEQYF TGCGCCAGCAGCTTGGGACAGGACGCCTACGAGCAGTACTTC
NA NA TRBJ1-1 TRBV7-9 CASSLSRNTEAFF TGTGCCAGCAGCTTATCACGGAACACTGAAGCTTTCTTT
NA NA TRBJ2-7 TRBV5-1 CASSLVGVYEQYF TGCGCCAGCAGCTTGGTTGGCGTGTACGAGCAGTACTTC
NA few TRBJ1-6 TRBV7-2 CASSFIGGRDSPLHF TGTGCCAGCAGCTTTATTGGGGGCCGGGATTCACCCCTCCACTTT
NA NA TRBJ2-3 TRBV11-2 CASSHGSTRGDTQYF TGTGCCAGCAGCCACGGTTCGACGCGGGGAGATACGCAGTATTTT
TRBD1 NA TRBJ1-2 TRBV27 CASSPQTGSHGYTF TGTGCCAGCAGTCCCCAGACAGGGAGCCATGGCTACACCTTC
NA NA TRBJ1-3 TRBV5-4 CASSSYGSGNTIYF TGTGCCAGCAGCAGTTACGGCTCTGGAAACACCATATATTTT
TRBD1 NA TRBJ2-3 TRBV14 CASSARFRGNTDTQYF TGTGCCAGCAGCGCCCGGTTCAGGGGGAATACAGATACGCAGTATTTT